The T cell receptor beta chain under discussion was sequenced for a study of OX40 agonist ivuxolimab in advanced cancers. About the research overall: Ivuxolimab, an agonist antibody against OX40 (CD134), was given to patients. In three patients, partial responses were observed, one with hepatocellular carcinoma and two with cutaneous melanoma. Study-level findings and limits: Certain nonresponders likewise exhibited a low normalized T-cell clonal expansion. Among the lowest levels of clonal expansion were found in partial responders at 0.1-3.0 mg/kg.

Assay: immunoSEQ multiplex PCR; the TCRdb copy retains only in-frame clones and omits some. Here the sample spans 71,000 or so clones, about 86% being singletons. As concerns this clone: Its antigen is not identified.

The length of the CDR3 is 14 residues. Germline CDR1 SGHRS, CDR2 YFSETQ. J was trimmed by 1 base and V by 4 bases; bases with no gene match: 1. Sample: CD4+ or CD8+ T cells sorted from blood, taken in a trial of the OX40 agonist ivuxolimab. This TCR was sampled from an adult with an advanced solid tumor such as melanoma, head and neck, liver or kidney cancer. The rearrangement joins TRBV5-1 to TRBJ2-3; 9 bases match TRBD1. The CDR3 is CASSRDRGTDTQYF. The DNA of the CDR3 is TGCGCCAGCAGCAGGGACAGGGGCACAGATACGCAGTATTTT.